The next 23 T cell receptor beta chains were all read from a single sample in a study of molecular identifiers for immune sequencing clone quantification. MiXCR was run by TCRdb on the PCR reads, yielding one entry per CDR3 protein. Of nearly 650,000 distinct CDR3 sequences in the sample, 25% were seen once. The sequencing sample was made of naive CD8+ T cells from blood, with Jurkat cell RNA spiked in. Regarding subset: FACS-sorted CD8+CD4-CCR7+CD45RA+ naive T cells. All receptors derive from a human donor in good health. Some libraries in this study had Jurkat cell RNA spiked in.

This clonotype was detected ten times or more. This chain links TRBV4-1 with TRBJ2-1; D is tentatively TRBD1 or TRBD2 (6 bases each). The germline CDR1 and CDR2 sequences are MGHRA and YSYEKL. The CDR3 runs to 14 residues. V was pared by 4 bases and J by 7 bases, with 14 bases between. CDR3 nucleotides: TGCGCCAGCAGCCCCGAAACAGGGAGGAATGAGCAGTTCTTC. Translated, it gives CASSPETGRNEQFF.

This clonotype was recorded many times. The rearrangement uses TRBV7-2 and TRBJ2-5; no firm D call. This CDR3 comprises 15 residues. The V gene lost 5 bases and the J gene lost 2 bases, with 15 bases spanning the gap. Looked up from germline, CDR1 is SGHTA and CDR2 is FQGNSA. DNA for the CDR3: TGTGCCAGCAGCCGTTTTGACCTTCCTCAAGAGACCCAGTACTTC. The encoded protein is CASSRFDLPQETQYF.

Points on this clonotype: A much larger clone differs from this one at a single base, so this may be a read error. V and J are TRBV4-3 and TRBJ2-7; 7 nucleotides line up with TRBD2. This CDR3 comprises 15 residues. Germline V CDR1 and CDR2: LGHNA, YSLEER. CDR3 in DNA: TGCGCCAGCAGCCAAGACGGGGCGGGGGTCTACGAGCGGTACTTC. This sequence encodes CASSQDGAGVYERYF.

As concerns this clonotype: A much more abundant neighbour one base away suggests this may be a read error. The gene calls are TRBV7-9 and TRBJ2-3; D gene ambiguous. From germline, CDR1 is SEHNR and CDR2 FQNEAQ (reference sequence). The CDR3 is made up of 16 amino acids. CDR3 sequence (DNA): TGTGTCAGCAGCCCAACAGAGTCCCCTTTCACAGATACGCAGTATTTT. Translated: CVSSPTESPFTDTQYF.

The chain has TRBV28 and TRBJ2-7, with D maybe TRBD2 (5 bases). The CDR3 extends over 13 amino acids. In germline, CDR1 is MDHEN, CDR2 SYDVKM. V gave up 2 bases and J gave up 5 bases, with 10 bases separating them. CDR3 amino acids: CASSLRGSHEQYF. CDR3 DNA: TGTGCCAGCAGTTTACGGGGATCCCACGAGCAGTACTTC.

This clonotype was detected many times. This rearrangement joins TRBV30 to TRBJ2-3; D not certain. This CDR3 has 14 amino acids. CDR1 GTSNPN and CDR2 SVGIG come from the germline V gene (reference sequence). V was cut by 0 bases and J by 2 bases, with 9 bases left in between. In DNA, the CDR3 is TGTGCCTGGAGTGTACGCGGCTACACAGATACGCAGTATTTT. It is translated as CAWSVRGYTDTQYF. Full variable domain (missing parts from reference TRBV30 and TRBJ2-3): SQTIHQWPATLVQPVGSPLSLECTVEGTSNPNLYWYRQAAGRGLQLLFYSVGIGQISSEVPQNLSASRPQDRQFILSSKKLLLSDSGFYLCAWSVRGYTDTQYFGPGTRLTVL.

This clonotype was seen at least ten times. The chain has TRBV6-2 or TRBV6-3 and TRBJ2-3; 9 bases line up with TRBD2. Germline V gene sequence: CDR1 MNHEY, CDR2 SVGEGT. The CDR3 loop spans 17 amino acids. V trimming: 0 bases; J trimming: 4 bases; junction bases outside the gene matches: 8. The CDR3 nucleotides read TGTGCCAGCAGTTACTCTGTTGCGGGAGGGCCCCCAGATACGCAGTATTTT. It codes for CASSYSVAGGPPDTQYF.

This clonotype was counted at least ten times. This chain uses TRBV29-1 with TRBJ2-3, with unresolved D. Germline-derived CDR1 and CDR2 are SQVTM and ANQGSEA. The length of the CDR3 is 15 residues. The V and J ends lost 3 bases and 3 bases respectively, with 16 bases between them. CDR3 bases: TGCAGCGTTGAGGATACGGGTATCTTGACAGATACGCAGTATTTT. Protein sequence: CSVEDTGILTDTQYF.

This clonotype was recorded many times. This chain joins TRBV5-1 and TRBJ2-5; 7 bases map to TRBD2. V was clipped by 4 bases and J by 2 bases; unmatched bases: 11. The CDR3 loop spans 16 amino acids. Germline CDR1 SGHRS, CDR2 YFSETQ. CDR3 DNA sequence: TGCGCCAGCAGCAGGACGGCCCCGGGACTACAAGAGACCCAGTACTTC. This sequence encodes CASSRTAPGLQETQYF.

This clonotype appeared a few times. This sequence joins TRBV19 and TRBJ1-5; D remains ambiguous. Trimming shortened V by 4 bases and J by 6 bases, and 4 bases separated the two germline ends. The CDR3 consists of 11 residues. Germline V gives CDR1 LNHDA, CDR2 SQIVND (reference sequence). As DNA, the CDR3 is TGTGCCAGTAGTAGGGGTCAGCCCCAGCATTTT. Translated, it gives CASSRGQPQHF.

This clonotype turned up a few times. The chain joins TRBV4-3 to TRBJ2-7; TRBD1 matches at 8 bases. The length of the CDR3 is 18 residues. Germline V lookup: CDR1 LGHNA, CDR2 YSLEER. Trimming cost V 0 bases and J 3 bases; bases outside gene matches: 13. DNA of the CDR3: TGCGCCAGCAGCCAAGATCGACCCGGGACAGGATCTTTCTACGAGCAGTACTTC. Residues: CASSQDRPGTGSFYEQYF.

This clonotype was observed many times. This chain connects TRBV4-1 to TRBJ2-7; perhaps TRBD1 as D (6 bases). Germline CDR1 is MGHRA and CDR2 is YSYEKL. Trimming took off 4 bases at V and 6 bases at J, with 16 bases between the two ends. The CDR3 runs 14 residues. CDR3 nucleotides: TGCGCCAGCAGCCCCGGACAGTCCTCTTTCGAGCAGTACTTC. Translated: CASSPGQSSFEQYF.

The V call is TRBV4-2, the J call TRBJ2-7; 10 bases align to TRBD2. The CDR3 consists of 17 residues. V dropped 2 bases and J dropped 4; count of bases not matched to a gene: 11. Germline-derived CDR1 and CDR2 are LGHNA and YNFKEQ. The CDR3 loop reads CASSQSIGLAGVYEQYF. The CDR3 region has the DNA TGTGCCAGCAGCCAATCCATTGGCCTAGCGGGAGTATACGAGCAGTACTTC.

This clonotype came up many times. The V call is TRBV2, the J call TRBJ1-2; TRBD1 might be the D (6 bases). In germline, CDR1 is SNHLY, CDR2 FYNNEI. V was trimmed by 2 bases and J by 4 bases, leaving 14 bases between them. The CDR3 is made up of 15 amino acids. CDR3 sequence reads: CASSELQGPGYGYTF. The DNA of the CDR3 is TGTGCCAGCAGTGAACTTCAGGGGCCGGGCTATGGCTACACCTTC.

In its sample, this clonotype was seen many times. This chain connects TRBV4-3 to TRBJ2-1, with D unclear. This CDR3 spans 13 amino acids. Germline CDR1 is LGHNA and CDR2 is YSLEER. Trimming pared 4 bases from V and 4 bases from J, leaving 8 bases between. CDR3 loop: CASSPSQYNEQFF. CDR3 bases: TGCGCCAGCAGCCCGAGCCAGTACAATGAGCAGTTCTTC.

Remarks on this clonotype: An end of the junction differs from the germline gene, which may be a read error. The genes are TRBV27 and TRBJ2-6; D perhaps matches TRBD1 (5 bases). Germline CDR1 and CDR2: MNHEY and SMNVEV (reference sequence). The CDR3 sequence is 14 residues long. CDR3 coding DNA: TGTGCCAGCAGTTTAATAGATGGGGCCAACGTCCCGACTTTC. Translated: CASSLIDGANVPTF. The full variable domain, rest sourced from reference TRBV27 and TRBJ2-6, is EAQVTQNPRYLITVTGKKLTVTCSQNMNHEYMSWYRQDPGLGLRQIYYSMNVEVTDKGDVPEGYKVSRKEKRNFPLILESPSPNQTSLYFCASSLIDGANVPTFGAGSRLTVL.

This clonotype came up many times. V gene TRBV5-1 combines with J gene TRBJ1-3, with D perhaps matching TRBD1 (6 bases). V was clipped by 4 bases and J by 8 bases, with 16 bases between them. Per the germline V gene, CDR1 is SGHRS and CDR2 is YFSETQ. The CDR3 is 14 residues long. The CDR3 loop reads CASSPDSSGDTIYF. The CDR3 region has the DNA TGCGCCAGCAGCCCGGACAGCTCCGGAGACACCATATATTTT.

This clonotype showed up many times. The gene calls are TRBV7-8 and TRBJ2-3; TRBD1 is a possible D gene (6 bases). V lost 1 base to trimming and J lost 4 bases, with 9 bases between them. The CDR3 runs 14 residues. Per germline, CDR1 SGHVS and CDR2 FQNEAQ. In DNA, the CDR3 is TGTGCCAGCAGCTTAGTCACAGGGTCAGATACGCAGTATTTT. This codes for CASSLVTGSDTQYF.

The rearrangement joins TRBV11-3 to TRBJ2-1, with D tentatively TRBD2 (6 bases). Per the germline V gene, CDR1 is SGHNT and CDR2 is YENEEA. This CDR3 comprises 16 residues. The V and J ends lost 2 bases and 3 bases respectively, with 14 bases between them. In DNA form, the CDR3 reads TGTGCCAGCAGCTTAACGCGGGATAATTGCTACAATGAGCAGTTCTTC. It translates to CASSLTRDNCYNEQFF.

This clonotype was detected only a few times. This chain links TRBV7-9 with TRBJ1-2, with D unclear. V lost 6 bases and J lost 2, with 13 bases in between. CDR3 length: 14 residues. The germline CDR1 and CDR2 sequences are SEHNR and FQNEAQ (reference sequence). The CDR3 coding sequence is TGTGCCAGCAGTTATACGGACCGAAACTATGGCTACACCTTC. Translated: CASSYTDRNYGYTF. The variable domain in full, with the rest retrieved from reference TRBV7-9 and TRBJ1-2, is DTGVSQNPRHKITKRGQNVTFRCDPISEHNRLYWYRQTLGQGPEFLTYFQNEAQLEKSRLLSDRFSAERPKGSFSTLEIQRTEQGDSAMYLCASSYTDRNYGYTFGSGTRLTVV.

This clonotype came up a few times. V usage is TRBV7-9 and J usage is TRBJ2-7; 8 bases line up with TRBD2. This CDR3 has 14 amino acids. The junction had 8 bases not matched to a gene; V was cut back by 10 bases and J by 0 bases. The germline CDR1 and CDR2 sequences are SEHNR and FQNEAQ (reference sequence). The DNA for the CDR3 is TGTGCCACCCGGGAGGGGGTCTACTCCTACGAGCAGTACTTC. This encodes CATREGVYSYEQYF.

This clonotype was found many times. This chain connects TRBV20-1 to TRBJ2-3; D tentatively reads TRBD1 or TRBD2 (5 bases each). CDR1 is DFQATT and CDR2 is SNEGSKA in the germline V gene (reference sequence). The CDR3 length is 16 residues. Trimming stripped 5 bases from V and 4 bases from J, with 22 bases between. Here the CDR3 reads CSAQPLLGVKADTQYF. CDR3 nucleotides: TGCAGTGCTCAACCCCTATTGGGGGTGAAAGCAGATACGCAGTATTTT.

This clonotype was seen repeatedly, ten times or more. The chain is built from TRBV12-3 or TRBV12-4 and TRBJ1-5; perhaps TRBD1 as D (5 bases). With 4 bases removed from V and 0 bases from J, the gap between germline ends came to 16 bases. The CDR3 has 17 residues. Written as DNA, the CDR3 is TGTGCCAGCAGTTCATTCCCGGGACCCTTTAGCAATCAGCCCCAGCATTTT. This encodes CASSSFPGPFSNQPQHF.